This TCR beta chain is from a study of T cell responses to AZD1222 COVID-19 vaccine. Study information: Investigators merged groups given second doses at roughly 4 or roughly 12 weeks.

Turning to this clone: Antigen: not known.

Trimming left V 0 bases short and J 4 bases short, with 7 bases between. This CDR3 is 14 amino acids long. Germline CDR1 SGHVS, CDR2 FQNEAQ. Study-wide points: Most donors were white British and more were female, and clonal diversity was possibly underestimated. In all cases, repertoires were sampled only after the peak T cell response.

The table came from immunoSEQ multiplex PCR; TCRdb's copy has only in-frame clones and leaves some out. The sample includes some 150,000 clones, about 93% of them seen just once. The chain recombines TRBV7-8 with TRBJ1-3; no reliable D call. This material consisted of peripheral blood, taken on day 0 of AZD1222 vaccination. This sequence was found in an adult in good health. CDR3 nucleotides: TGTGCCAGCAGCTTAGCGTGGCAGGGAAACACCATATATTTT. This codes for CASSLAWQGNTIYF.